The clone carrying this T cell receptor beta chain was detected many times. Its cognate antigen is unknown. The CD8+CD4-CCR7+CD45RA+ phenotype defined the sorted naive CD8 T cells. This sample was included in a study of molecular identifiers for immune sequencing clone quantification. Study outcomes and limitations: Beyond 20 RNA copies, clones held over 99% of effector molecules, compared with under 1% in naive cells. The study reportedly detected spiked Jurkat TCR RNA from one cell among 990,000 or so naive cells.

V was shortened by 1 base and J by 0 bases, with 13 bases between the two germline ends. Germline CDR1 LGHNA, CDR2 YSLEER. There are 16 residues in the CDR3. Listed TCR primers, together with previously described methods, were used for the bulk TCR libraries. A single record per CDR3 protein comes from TCRdb applying MiXCR to the PCR reads. Of 250,000 to 400,000 distinct CDR3 sequences in the sample, about a fifth are singletons; the top ten hold 0.81%. This chain connects TRBV4-3 to TRBJ2-7; no clear D. This receptor was obtained from a human donor in good health. Some libraries in this study had Jurkat cell RNA spiked in. Sequencing used naive CD8+ T cells from blood, with Jurkat cell RNA spiked in. This sample's subset: FACS-sorted CD8+CD4-CCR7+CD45RA+ naive T cells. The CDR3 coding sequence is TGCGCCAGCAGCCAAGGATTTGGTGCTGGCTCCTACGAGCAGTACTTC. Its protein is CASSQGFGAGSYEQYF.